Listed below are T cell receptor beta chains from one sample, sequenced in a study of T cells in Graves' hyperthyroidism and ophthalmopathy. TCRdb processed the multiplex PCR reads anew with MiXCR; each CDR3 protein has one entry. The table records around 300,000 distinct CDR3 sequences, roughly 15% of them present only once. What was sequenced was blood. The receptor set was obtained from a woman aged 40 to 50 with Graves' ophthalmopathy. CDR3s include the opening cysteine and the closing phenylalanine or tryptophan. D genes are given only for firm matches. The listing skips clone size in some rows; elsewhere it reads once, few, many or a size class.

abundance: NA; j_gene: TRBJ2-1; v_gene: TRBV5-6; d_gene: NA; CDR3aa: CASSLFGERNEQFF; CDR3nt: TGTGCCAGCAGCTTGTTCGGGGAGAGAAATGAGCAGTTCTTC
abundance: NA; j_gene: TRBJ2-7; v_gene: TRBV4-1; d_gene: TRBD1; CDR3aa: CASSSRTGAYEQYF; CDR3nt: TGCGCCAGCAGCTCCCGGACAGGGGCCTACGAGCAGTACTTC
abundance: many; j_gene: TRBJ1-5; v_gene: TRBV30; d_gene: NA; CDR3aa: CAWSPDQPQHF; CDR3nt: TGTGCCTGGAGTCCCGATCAGCCCCAGCATTTT
abundance: many; j_gene: TRBJ2-1; v_gene: TRBV6-1; d_gene: NA; CDR3aa: CASRIRKYNEQFF; CDR3nt: TGTGCCAGCAGGATAAGGAAATACAATGAGCAGTTCTTC
abundance: NA; j_gene: TRBJ2-2; v_gene: TRBV7-9; d_gene: TRBD2; CDR3aa: CASSRRRGALAGELFF; CDR3nt: TGTGCCAGCAGCCGGCGGCGGGGGGCTCTCGCCGGGGAGCTGTTTTTT
abundance: many; j_gene: TRBJ1-1; v_gene: TRBV6-1; d_gene: NA; CDR3aa: CASTFGGSRKNTEAFF; CDR3nt: TGTGCCAGCACCTTCGGGGGGAGCCGAAAGAACACTGAAGCTTTCTTT
abundance: NA; j_gene: TRBJ2-3; v_gene: TRBV4-1; d_gene: NA; CDR3aa: CASSPDAGFTDTQYF; CDR3nt: TGCGCCAGCAGCCCCGATGCCGGTTTCACAGATACGCAGTATTTT
abundance: many; j_gene: TRBJ1-2; v_gene: TRBV5-1; d_gene: NA; CDR3aa: CASSREISAGYTF; CDR3nt: TGCGCCAGCAGCCGCGAGATTTCGGCTGGCTACACCTTC
abundance: NA; j_gene: TRBJ1-3; v_gene: TRBV20-1; d_gene: NA; CDR3aa: CSSSDGDSGNTIYF; CDR3nt: TGCAGTTCGTCTGACGGAGACTCTGGAAACACCATATATTTT
abundance: many; j_gene: TRBJ1-6; v_gene: TRBV15; d_gene: NA; CDR3aa: CATSRDRQNSPLHF; CDR3nt: TGTGCCACCAGCAGAGATAGGCAGAATTCACCCCTCCACTTT